The rows below give T cell receptor beta chains drawn from one sample of a study of blood T cell repertoires in COVID-19. Profiled with immunoSEQ multiplex PCR; TCRdb holds only in-frame clones, not every one. The table has fewer than 250,000 clones, roughly 90% seen once. Sequenced material: PBMCs or T cells enriched from blood (not recorded which). Source of these receptors: a woman in her 30s with acute COVID-19. CDR3s include the opening cysteine and the closing phenylalanine or tryptophan. D genes are given only for firm matches. Some rows have no size entry. The others give once, few or many, or a class for an expanded clone.

length,size,V,J,D,CDR3,DNA
17,.,TRBV27,TRBJ2-6,.,CASSLNLASSGANVLTF,TGTGCCAGCAGTTTGAACCTGGCTTCCTCTGGGGCCAACGTCCTGACTTTC
19,.,TRBV2,TRBJ2-6,TRBD1,CASSDRLRGRASGANVLTF,TGTGCCAGCAGTGACCGCCTCAGGGGGCGAGCCTCTGGGGCCAACGTCCTGACTTTC
16,.,TRBV5-1,TRBJ1-1,.,CASSLAGRGVNTEAFF,TGCGCCAGCAGCTTGGCTGGGAGGGGGGTGAACACTGAAGCTTTCTTT
12,few,TRBV7-9,TRBJ1-2,.,CASSLDQRGYTF,TGTGCCAGCAGCTTAGATCAACGGGGCTACACCTTC
15,.,TRBV7-9,TRBJ1-4,.,CASSSPARGGEKLFF,TGTGCCAGCAGCTCTCCGGCGAGAGGGGGTGAAAAACTGTTTTTT
15,.,TRBV4-1,TRBJ2-3,TRBD1,CASSLGGQGEDTQYF,TGCGCCAGCAGCCTAGGGGGACAGGGGGAAGATACGCAGTATTTT
17,.,TRBV7-2,TRBJ2-5,TRBD2,CASSPQGRAASAETQYF,TGTGCCAGCAGCCCACAAGGGAGGGCGGCGAGCGCAGAGACCCAGTACTTC
14,.,TRBV7-2,TRBJ2-3,.,CASSLWRGGDTQYF,TGTGCCAGCAGCCTCTGGCGGGGAGGAGATACGCAGTATTTT
14,.,TRBV7-9,TRBJ2-4,.,CASSSYTGGNIQYF,TGTGCCAGCAGCTCCTATACCGGCGGAAACATTCAGTACTTC
13,.,TRBV19,TRBJ2-1,.,CASRGARYNEQFF,TGTGCCAGTAGGGGGGCGAGGTACAATGAGCAGTTCTTC
14,.,TRBV18,TRBJ1-1,TRBD1,CASSSGQGRSEAFF,TGTGCCAGCTCATCCGGACAGGGCCGATCTGAAGCTTTCTTT
17,.,TRBV7-9,TRBJ1-1,.,CASSLSRGGRRIAEAFF,TGTGCCAGCAGCTTAAGTCGCGGGGGGAGACGGATCGCTGAAGCTTTCTTT
18,once,TRBV5-1,TRBJ1-2,.,CASSLGPPGRTTNYGYTF,TGCGCCAGCAGCTTGGGACCACCGGGCAGGACAACTAACTATGGCTACACCTTC
13,.,TRBV5-1,TRBJ1-1,.,CASTVTGNTEAFF,TGCGCCAGCACTGTTACGGGGAACACTGAAGCTTTCTTT
15,.,TRBV19,TRBJ1-2,.,CASSIVTSSNYGYTF,TGTGCCAGTAGTATAGTTACGTCCAGTAACTATGGCTACACCTTC
16,once,TRBV4-1,TRBJ2-7,.,CASSQDRRGAGYEQYF,TGCGCCAGCAGCCAAGATCGTAGGGGAGCGGGCTACGAGCAGTACTTC
18,.,TRBV14,TRBJ1-4,.,CASSHAAGRTATNEKLFF,TGTGCCAGCAGCCACGCGGCTGGCAGGACTGCAACTAATGAAAAACTGTTTTTT
14,.,TRBV19,TRBJ1-2,TRBD1,CASNRDRGNYGYTF,TGTGCCAGTAACCGGGACAGGGGTAACTATGGCTACACCTTC
15,.,TRBV13,TRBJ2-7,.,CASSLGLGAGYEQYF,TGTGCCAGCAGCTTAGGCCTGGGAGCAGGCTACGAGCAGTACTTC
15,.,TRBV6-5,TRBJ1-6,.,CASSPVALYNSPLHF,TGTGCCAGCAGTCCCGTAGCTCTGTATAATTCACCCCTCCACTTT
14,.,TRBV28,TRBJ1-3,.,CASIVRAEGNTIYF,TGTGCCAGCATTGTCAGGGCGGAAGGAAACACCATATATTTT
15,.,TRBV5-6,TRBJ1-2,TRBD1,CASGRKTGFNYGYTF,TGTGCCAGCGGGCGCAAGACAGGGTTTAACTATGGCTACACCTTC
13,.,TRBV29-1,TRBJ2-1,.,CSVQGGPNNEQFF,TGCAGCGTACAGGGTGGACCCAACAATGAGCAGTTCTTC
15,.,TRBV4-1,TRBJ2-3,.,CASSQGGSLGDTQYF,TGCGCCAGCAGCCAAGGGGGCAGCCTGGGAGATACGCAGTATTTT
14,.,TRBV29-1,TRBJ2-7,TRBD1,CSVAGTGKTYEQYF,TGCAGCGTCGCCGGGACAGGGAAGACCTACGAGCAGTACTTC
15,.,TRBV6-5,TRBJ2-5,TRBD2,CASLGPPGLEETQYF,TGTGCCAGCCTGGGCCCCCCGGGACTAGAAGAGACCCAGTACTTC
16,.,TRBV7-8,TRBJ2-1,TRBD2,CASSLTVSGGYNEQFF,TGTGCCAGCAGCTTAACAGTCAGCGGGGGTTACAATGAGCAGTTCTTC
17,.,TRBV5-1,TRBJ2-1,TRBD2,CASSLRPLTSGVSEQFF,TGCGCCAGCAGCTTGCGACCCCTGACTAGCGGGGTTAGTGAGCAGTTCTTC
14,.,TRBV2,TRBJ1-5,TRBD1,CASMGQGGNQPQHF,TGTGCCAGCATGGGACAGGGAGGGAATCAGCCCCAGCATTTT
16,.,TRBV19,TRBJ2-1,TRBD2,CASSTDSGGGLNEQFF,TGTGCCAGTAGTACCGATTCCGGGGGGGGGTTGAATGAGCAGTTCTTC
17,.,TRBV6-6,TRBJ1-1,.,CASSPRDFYPANTEAFF,TGTGCCAGCAGTCCCAGGGACTTCTACCCGGCGAACACTGAAGCTTTCTTT